Reported below is one T cell receptor beta chain. Its antigen is currently unknown. Germline-derived CDR1 and CDR2 are SGHVS and FQNEAQ. CDR3 length: 16 amino acids. With 3 bases removed from V and 7 bases from J, the gap between germline ends came to 16 bases. This entry comes from a study of T cell responses to AZD1222 COVID-19 vaccine. Measured with immunoSEQ multiplex PCR; TCRdb has only the in-frame clones, and not every one. Found here are approximately 170,000 clones, around nine tenths of them singletons; the top ten hold around 1.1%. Overall study findings and caveats: As reported, nearly half of all spike-specific TCRs target variant regions that are unmutated. Donors were largely white British and mainly female; clonal diversity was possibly underestimated. The peak T cell response came first, and repertoires were sampled only after it. Researchers report vaccine-associated CD4 TCRs spanning spike, with dominance at 160-218 and 743-854.

The source material was peripheral blood, sampled 28 days after the second AZD1222 dose. The V and J genes are TRBV7-8 and TRBJ1-6; D unresolved. The TCR was taken from an adult who received the AZD1222 COVID-19 vaccine. CDR3: CASSFTRTDHNSPLHF. The CDR3 bases are TGTGCCAGCAGCTTTACAAGAACCGATCACAATTCACCCCTCCACTTT. Filled out from reference TRBV7-8 and TRBJ1-6, the complete variable domain reads GAGVSQSPRYKVAKRGQDVALRCDPISGHVSLFWYQQALGQGPEFLTYFQNEAQLDKSGLPSDRFFAERPEGSVSTLKIQRTQQEDSAVYLCASSFTRTDHNSPLHFGNGTRLTVT.